The rows below give T cell receptor beta chains drawn from one sample of a study of blood T cell repertoires in COVID-19. The method was immunoSEQ multiplex PCR; TCRdb's version includes in-frame clones alone and lacks a portion of them. The sample has approximately 310,000 clones; less than 85% are singletons. Sequenced input: PBMCs or T cells enriched from blood (not recorded which). These receptors were collected from a woman aged 25-40 years who had been exposed to COVID-19. CDR3s include the opening cysteine and the closing phenylalanine or tryptophan. The D gene is left open where the match is weak. The size of a clone is reported for some rows only, either as once, few or many, or as a class for expanded clones.

abundance | j_gene | v_gene | d_gene | CDR3nt | CDR3aa
NA | TRBJ1-3 | TRBV6-2/TRBV6-3 | TRBD1 | TGTGCCAGCAGTCTCCGGGACAGGCCTGGAAACACCATATATTTT | CASSLRDRPGNTIYF
NA | TRBJ1-5 | TRBV27 | TRBD1 | TGTGCCAGCAGACCCGGACAGGGTGGCAATCAGCCCCAGCATTTT | CASRPGQGGNQPQHF
NA | TRBJ2-1 | TRBV11-1 | NA | TGTGCCAGCAGCTCAAGAGCCCGGGTGTCCTACAATGAGCAGTTCTTC | CASSSRARVSYNEQFF
NA | TRBJ1-5 | TRBV6-5 | NA | TGTGCCAGCGCTCTCCGGGGGGGCAATCAGCCCCAGCATTTT | CASALRGGNQPQHF
NA | TRBJ2-5 | TRBV9 | NA | TGTGCCAGCAGCAGACGACAGGACCAAGAGACCCAGTACTTC | CASSRRQDQETQYF
NA | TRBJ2-7 | TRBV28 | TRBD1 | TGTGCCAGCAGACGAACAGGGGTATACGAGCAGTACTTC | CASRRTGVYEQYF
once | TRBJ1-2 | TRBV19 | NA | TGTGCCAGTAGTAACCAGCAGGGCTATGGCTACACCTTC | CASSNQQGYGYTF
NA | TRBJ2-5 | TRBV28 | TRBD2 | TGTGCCAGCAGTTTCCGGACTAGCGGGAGTGGGAAGACCCAGTACTTC | CASSFRTSGSGKTQYF
NA | TRBJ1-6 | TRBV12-3/TRBV12-4 | NA | TGTGCCAGCAGCCTACAGCAAAATTCACCCCTCCACTTT | CASSLQQNSPLHF
NA | TRBJ1-3 | TRBV19 | TRBD1 | TGTGCCAGTAGTAGACCAGGCGGACAGGGATACTCTGGAAACACCATATATTTT | CASSRPGGQGYSGNTIYF
NA | TRBJ1-2 | TRBV27 | TRBD1 | TGTGCCAGCTCCATGGGGGACAGGGCTCAAGGCTACACCTTC | CASSMGDRAQGYTF
few | TRBJ1-4 | TRBV2 | NA | TGTGCCAGCAGGGAATATCAGGAAAAACTGTTTTTT | CASREYQEKLFF
once | TRBJ1-2 | TRBV2 | TRBD1 | TGTGCCATCTTCCCACAGGGGGCCAATGGCTACACCTTC | CAIFPQGANGYTF
NA | TRBJ2-5 | TRBV9 | TRBD2 | TGTGCCAGCAGCTTTAGAACAGCGGGGAGGGAGACCCAGTACTTC | CASSFRTAGRETQYF
NA | TRBJ2-1 | TRBV6-1 | NA | TGTGCCAGCAGTGACAGGGACATCCAACACAATGAGCAGTTCTTC | CASSDRDIQHNEQFF
NA | TRBJ2-7 | TRBV11-2 | NA | TGTGCCAGCAGCTTTTCCTGGCCCTCCTACGAGCAGTACTTC | CASSFSWPSYEQYF
NA | TRBJ2-1 | TRBV28 | TRBD1 | TGTGCCAGCAGCCTACACGGGACAGGGTCCAATGAGCAGTTCTTC | CASSLHGTGSNEQFF
NA | TRBJ1-6 | TRBV5-1 | NA | TGCGCCAGCAGCTCCGAACAGGTTACTAATTCACCCCTCCACTTT | CASSSEQVTNSPLHF
once | TRBJ2-6 | TRBV6-2/TRBV6-3 | TRBD1 | TGTGCCAGCAGTCAAGGACAGGGGATTTCTGGGGCCAACGTCCTGACTTTC | CASSQGQGISGANVLTF
NA | TRBJ2-5 | TRBV7-9 | TRBD1 | TGTGCCAGCAGTCAAACATCCGGGACAGGCCTCTACTTC | CASSQTSGTGLYF
NA | TRBJ2-7 | TRBV4-3 | TRBD1 | TGCGCCAGCAGCCAAGATAGGGGGCCTCCCTACGAGCAGTACTTC | CASSQDRGPPYEQYF
NA | TRBJ2-3 | TRBV5-1 | TRBD2 | TGCGCCAGCAGCCCAGCGGGAGGATACACAGATACGCAGTATTTT | CASSPAGGYTDTQYF
NA | TRBJ2-7 | TRBV5-4 | TRBD2 | TGTGCCAGCAGCCCCGGGACTAGCGGGACCTACGAGCAGTACTTC | CASSPGTSGTYEQYF
NA | TRBJ2-3 | TRBV14 | TRBD2 | TGTGCCAGCAGCCAAGGGGCCGGGACTAGCGTTTTTTCTAGCACAGATACGCAGTATTTT | CASSQGAGTSVFSSTDTQYF
NA | TRBJ1-2 | TRBV30 | NA | TGTGCCTGGAGTGCGGGTTCCTCACGAAGTAACTATGGCTACACCTTC | CAWSAGSSRSNYGYTF
NA | TRBJ2-7 | TRBV19 | TRBD2 | TGTGCCAGTAGCGCACCGGGACTAGCGGTTTACGAGCAGTACTTC | CASSAPGLAVYEQYF
NA | TRBJ1-1 | TRBV6-2/TRBV6-3 | NA | TGTGCCAGCAGTTACGAGGTAGGGAGAAACACTGAAGCTTTCTTT | CASSYEVGRNTEAFF